This T cell receptor beta chain came from a study of blood T cell repertoires in COVID-19. V was shortened by 1 base and J by 2 bases, with 10 bases between the two germline ends. This CDR3 region has 16 residues. Germline V gene data show CDR1 as SGHKS and CDR2 as YYEKEE (reference sequence). Assay used: immunoSEQ multiplex PCR; TCRdb lists only in-frame clones, some missing. The sample records 80,000 to 95,000 clones, approximately 88% being singletons. The source of this sequence is a woman in her 70s with acute or convalescent COVID-19. Sequencing used peripheral blood. The chain couples TRBV5-5 to TRBJ1-6; a weak D match, TRBD1 (5 bases). The CDR3 region has the DNA TGTGCCAGCAGCTTGTTTGGGGGGACCTATAATTCACCCCTCCACTTT. This encodes CASSLFGGTYNSPLHF.